The 32 T cell receptor beta chains listed next were all sequenced from one sample in a study of T cell responses to AZD1222 COVID-19 vaccine. TCRdb's table, derived via immunoSEQ multiplex PCR, lists solely in-frame clones and lacks some. Counted here are roughly 190,000 clones, about 89% occurring once; the ten biggest clones make up 3% to 4%. Specimen: peripheral blood, collected 28 days after the second AZD1222 dose. The source of these receptors is an adult who received the AZD1222 COVID-19 vaccine.

The J gene is TRBJ1-4, the V gene TRBV9; D might be TRBD1 (6 bases). Deletions cut 0 bases from V and 7 bases from J, with 13 bases between. CDR3 length: 15 amino acids. From germline, CDR1 is SGDLS and CDR2 YYNGEE. The CDR3 spells CASSVASGEGEKLFF. The CDR3 DNA reads TGTGCCAGCAGCGTAGCTTCAGGGGAGGGTGAAAAACTGTTTTTT.

V usage is TRBV2 and J usage is TRBJ2-1; D possibly corresponds to TRBD2 (5 bases). With 3 bases removed from V and 5 bases from J, the gap between germline ends came to 8 bases. Germline V CDR1 and CDR2: SNHLY, FYNNEI. The length of the CDR3 is 13 residues. In DNA, the CDR3 is TGTGCCAGCAGTGATTGGGGAGACAATGAGCAGTTCTTC. This encodes CASSDWGDNEQFF.

The genes are TRBV6-5 and TRBJ2-5; 9 bases map to TRBD2. This CDR3 contains 15 residues. Germline loops: CDR1 MNHEY, CDR2 SVGAGI. The V segment lost 3 bases and the J segment 5 bases; nucleotides outside the gene matches: 7. In DNA, the CDR3 is TGTGCCAGCAGTTATGGGACTAGCAGGGTGGAGACCCAGTACTTC. Translating gives CASSYGTSRVETQYF.

The chain employs TRBV21-1 and TRBJ1-1. TRBV21-1 is reported as a pseudogene. The CDR3 runs 15 residues. CDR3 nucleotide sequence: TGTGCCAGCAGCAAAGATCAGGCGGAAAACACTGAAGCTTTCTTT. It translates to CASSKDQAENTEAFF.

This clone showed up just a few times. The rearrangement uses TRBV5-1 and TRBJ1-4, with TRBD1 matching over 10 bases. Per germline, CDR1 SGHRS and CDR2 YFSETQ. The CDR3 is 19 amino acids. Trimming took 4 bases from V and 0 from J; bases not matched to a gene: 12. Written as DNA, the CDR3 is TGCGCCAGCAGCCCAACTAGAACCGGGACAGGGGCAACTAATGAAAAACTGTTTTTT. This encodes CASSPTRTGTGATNEKLFF.

V gene TRBV11-1 combines with J gene TRBJ1-1; 11 bases are shared with TRBD1. Trimming at V came to 5 bases and at J to 11 bases, leaving 7 bases not matched to a gene. CDR1 is SGHAT, CDR2 FQDESV, per germline (reference sequence). This CDR3 spans 13 amino acids. DNA of the CDR3: TGTGCCAGCAGCGCGGACAGGGGGCCGGGGGCTTTCTTT. It is translated as CASSADRGPGAFF.

This chain connects TRBV3-1 (or the pseudogene TRBV3-2) to TRBJ1-2; no reliable D call. The CDR3 is made up of 13 amino acids. The V gene lost 4 bases and the J gene lost 8 bases, with 14 bases spanning the gap. Looked up from germline, CDR1 is LGHDT and CDR2 is YNNKEL (reference sequence). CDR3 in amino acids: CASSRSDSGGYTF. The CDR3 DNA sequence: TGTGCCAGCAGCCGCTCCGACTCCGGGGGCTACACCTTC.

The rearrangement uses TRBV5-1 and TRBJ1-1, with TRBD1 as a possible D gene (6 bases). The CDR3 extends over 14 amino acids. Germline V gene lookup returns CDR1 SGHRS and CDR2 YFSETQ. With 2 bases removed from V and 1 base from J, the gap between germline ends came to 9 bases. CDR3 loop: CASSLVRGNTEAFF. For the CDR3, the DNA is TGCGCCAGCAGCTTAGTCAGGGGGAACACTGAAGCTTTCTTT.

The chain uses TRBV20-1 and TRBJ1-2; D remains ambiguous. The CDR3 extends over 11 amino acids. Germline loops: CDR1 DFQATT, CDR2 SNEGSKA (reference sequence). Trimming left V 3 bases short and J 7 bases short, with 9 bases between. The CDR3 sequence is CSASVGRGYTF. The CDR3 DNA reads as TGCAGTGCTAGTGTCGGTCGTGGCTACACCTTC.

The V gene is TRBV7-9, the J gene TRBJ2-1; 8 nucleotides match TRBD1. This CDR3 contains 12 residues. Germline loops: CDR1 SEHNR, CDR2 FQNEAQ (reference sequence). The junction had 2 bases not matched to a gene; V was cut back by 5 bases and J by 8 bases. CDR3: CASSDRGDEQFF. The CDR3 region has the DNA TGTGCCAGCAGCGACAGGGGCGATGAGCAGTTCTTC.

This chain joins TRBV5-1 and TRBJ2-7; D gene ambiguous. Trimming shortened V by 0 bases and J by 0 bases, and 7 bases separated the two germline ends. Germline loops: CDR1 SGHRS, CDR2 YFSETQ. The CDR3 has 14 amino acids. Here the CDR3 reads CASSLESFSYEQYF. CDR3 nucleotides: TGCGCCAGCAGCTTGGAATCGTTCTCCTACGAGCAGTACTTC.

In this sample, this clone turned up once. The chain uses TRBV7-3 and TRBJ1-5; D is perhaps TRBD1 (6 bases). Trimming pared 5 bases from V and 3 bases from J, leaving 20 bases between. Germline values: CDR1 SGHTA, CDR2 FQGTGA. The CDR3 runs to 17 residues. CDR3 loop: CASSARGWGGHNQPQHF. The DNA for the CDR3 is TGTGCCAGCAGCGCCCGGGGCTGGGGGGGGCACAATCAGCCCCAGCATTTT. Complete variable domain (other parts from reference TRBV7-3 and TRBJ1-5): GAGVSQTPSNKVTEKGKYVELRCDPISGHTALYWYRQSLGQGPEFLIYFQGTGAADDSGLPNDRFFAVRPEGSVSTLKIQRTERGDSAVYLCASSARGWGGHNQPQHFGDGTRLSIL.

J is TRBJ1-5 and V is TRBV19, with 8 positions matching TRBD1. Trimming removed 6 bases from V and 4 bases from J; junction bases left unmatched: 8. This CDR3 is 15 amino acids long. Per germline, CDR1 LNHDA and CDR2 SQIVND (reference sequence). CDR3 amino acids: CASRGYRGGNQPQHF. The CDR3 DNA reads as TGTGCCAGTAGAGGGTACAGGGGGGGGAATCAGCCCCAGCATTTT.

J is TRBJ1-2 and V is TRBV3-1 (or the pseudogene TRBV3-2), with no clear D. The V gene's germline CDR1 is LGHDT and CDR2 YNNKEL (reference sequence). The CDR3 extends over 15 amino acids. V was pared by 0 bases and J by 8 bases, with 16 bases between. The CDR3 here is CASSQEAGKKSGYTF. CDR3 DNA: TGTGCCAGCAGCCAAGAAGCCGGTAAGAAGTCGGGCTACACCTTC.

The J gene is TRBJ1-5, the V gene TRBV28; D gene uncertain. The CDR3 length is 11 residues. Germline lookup yields CDR1 MDHEN and CDR2 SYDVKM. The ends were cut back, 3 bases at V and 7 bases at J, with 4 bases in the middle. CDR3 sequence: CASSFSQPQHF. CDR3 DNA: TGTGCCAGCAGTTTCAGCCAGCCCCAGCATTTT.

The CDR3 sequence is CASRSGQGYGYTF. The CDR3 nucleotides read TGTGCCAGCAGGTCTGGACAGGGATATGGCTACACCTTC. The genes are TRBV2 and TRBJ1-2; 8 nucleotides agree with TRBD1. Germline loops: CDR1 SNHLY, CDR2 FYNNEI. This CDR3 contains 13 residues. Losses at the gene ends were 6 bases for V and 5 bases for J; bases not matched to a gene: 5.

A single count supports this clone. The chain is built from TRBV30 and TRBJ1-5; the D is unclear. V was trimmed by 4 bases and J by 3 bases, leaving 13 bases between them. Germline loops: CDR1 GTSNPN, CDR2 SVGIG (reference sequence). The CDR3 extends over 14 amino acids. This CDR3 reads CAWKADGSNQPQHF. CDR3 coding DNA: TGTGCCTGGAAAGCGGACGGATCCAATCAGCCCCAGCATTTT.

This sequence joins TRBV4-2 and TRBJ2-2; D may be TRBD1 (6 bases). The CDR3 spans 15 residues. Per the germline V gene, CDR1 is LGHNA and CDR2 is YNFKEQ. V dropped 5 bases and J dropped 4 bases, with 14 bases sitting between them. CDR3 bases: TGTGCCAGCAGCTTGCACAGGGAGAGCACCGGGGAGCTGTTTTTT. Translating gives CASSLHRESTGELFF.

This chain joins TRBV28 and TRBJ2-7; D is uncertain. CDR3 size: 13 residues. Per germline, CDR1 MDHEN and CDR2 SYDVKM. V dropped 5 bases and J dropped 3 bases, with 11 bases sitting between them. The CDR3 coding sequence is TGTGCCAGCAGTGGCGCACCCCGCTACGAGCAGTACTTC. It yields the protein CASSGAPRYEQYF.

CDR3 loop: CASRTDGTYNEKLFF. CDR3 in DNA: TGTGCCAGCAGGACCGACGGGACGTATAATGAAAAACTGTTTTTT. The chain combines TRBV28 with TRBJ1-4; weak D call: TRBD1 (5 bases). This CDR3 is built from 15 residues. Germline V lookup: CDR1 MDHEN, CDR2 SYDVKM. V lost 6 bases and J lost 4, with 15 bases in between. Variable domain in full (rest from reference TRBV28 and TRBJ1-4): DVKVTQSSRYLVKRTGEKVFLECVQDMDHENMFWYRQDPGLGLRLIYFSYDVKMKEKGDIPEGYSVSREKKERFSLILESASTNQTSMYLCASRTDGTYNEKLFFGSGTQLSVL.

V usage is TRBV30 and J usage is TRBJ2-7; D might be TRBD1 (8 bases). The CDR3 loop spans 18 amino acids. V lost 5 bases and J 5 bases, leaving 31 bases between the germline ends. Germline V gene lookup returns CDR1 GTSNPN and CDR2 SVGIG (reference sequence). DNA for the CDR3: TGTGCCTGGGGGGGGGACAGGTCCTTCGGAGGGGCAACCCACGAGCAGTACTTC. It translates to CAWGGDRSFGGATHEQYF.

V usage is TRBV7-6 and J usage is TRBJ2-1; D is possibly TRBD1 (5 bases). Germline V gene sequence: CDR1 SGHVS, CDR2 FNYEAQ. Trimming pared 8 bases from V and 10 bases from J, leaving 12 bases between. This CDR3 contains 11 residues. For the CDR3, the DNA is TGTGCCAGCCAGCTGGCAGGGGAGCAGTTCTTC. Residues: CASQLAGEQFF. Based on the CDR3 plus reference TRBV7-6 and TRBJ2-1, the full variable domain is GAGVSQSPRYKVTKRGQDVALRCDPISGHVSLYWYRQALGQGPEFLTYFNYEAQQDKSGLPNDRFSAERPEGSISTLTIQRTEQRDSAMYRCASQLAGEQFFGPGTRLTVL.

The chain carries TRBV18 and TRBJ1-3; TRBD1 might be the D (5 bases). Trimming left V 6 bases short and J 2 bases short, with 11 bases between. The germline CDR1 and CDR2 sequences are KGHSH and LQKENI. This CDR3 is built from 14 residues. CDR3 in DNA: TGTGCCAGCTCTCAAGGGGCTCCTGGAAACACCATATATTTT. Translating gives CASSQGAPGNTIYF.

The V and J genes are TRBV13 and TRBJ2-2, with TRBD2 identical over 9 bases. The CDR3 consists of 15 residues. Per germline, CDR1 PRHDT and CDR2 FYEKMQ (reference sequence). V lost 3 bases and J lost 5; bases outside the gene matches: 4. The CDR3 spells CASSFSSGRTGELFF. For the CDR3, the DNA is TGTGCCAGCAGCTTCTCCAGCGGGAGGACCGGGGAGCTGTTTTTT. The whole variable domain, filled in from reference TRBV13 and TRBJ2-2, reads AAGVIQSPRHLIKEKRETATLKCYPIPRHDTVYWYQQGPGQDPQFLISFYEKMQSDKGSIPDRFSAQQFSDYHSELNMSSLELGDSALYFCASSFSSGRTGELFFGEGSRLTVL.

The J gene is TRBJ2-5, the V gene TRBV5-1; 16 bases are shared with TRBD2. This CDR3 has 17 amino acids. The junction had 8 bases not matched to a gene; V was cut back by 4 bases and J by 5 bases. CDR1 and CDR2 from the germline V gene are SGHRS and YFSETQ. CDR3 nucleotides: TGCGCCAGCAGCCCTGGGGGACTAGCGGGAGGGCTGGAGACCCAGTACTTC. Its translation: CASSPGGLAGGLETQYF.

The chain uses TRBV25-1 and TRBJ2-2; D call uncertain. The V gene lost 0 bases and the J gene lost 4 bases, with 6 bases spanning the gap. The germline V gene has CDR1 MGHDK and CDR2 SYGVNS. The CDR3 has 14 amino acids. CDR3 coding DNA: TGTGCCAGCAGTGAATATCTCGGCACCGGGGAGCTGTTTTTT. The encoded protein is CASSEYLGTGELFF.

J is TRBJ2-2 and V is TRBV11-3; 12 nucleotides align to TRBD2. Losses at the gene ends were 4 bases for V and 0 bases for J; bases not matched to a gene: 12. The germline gives CDR1 SGHNT, CDR2 YENEEA. The CDR3 length is 20 residues. CDR3 residues: CASSSPYTSGRTTNTGELFF. The DNA of the CDR3 is TGTGCCAGCAGCTCCCCCTATACTAGCGGGAGGACTACGAACACCGGGGAGCTGTTTTTT.

V and J are TRBV28 and TRBJ1-4; D not resolved. The CDR3 loop spans 17 amino acids. Between the trimmed V and J ends, which lost 6 bases and 5 bases, there was a span of 22 bases. Germline values: CDR1 MDHEN, CDR2 SYDVKM. The CDR3 DNA sequence: TGTGCCAGCAGCCTTGCCGGGAGCCGAAGACCAAATGAAAAACTGTTTTTT. Translating gives CASSLAGSRRPNEKLFF.

This clone has a single count. This chain links TRBV7-3 with TRBJ2-2; D remains unclear. The germline V gene encodes CDR1 SGHTA and CDR2 FQGTGA. This CDR3 spans 16 amino acids. Trimming removed 2 bases at V and 0 bases at J, with 10 bases between. The DNA for the CDR3 is TGTGCCAGCAGCTTACTTGGCGGAGCGAACACCGGGGAGCTGTTTTTT. Its protein is CASSLLGGANTGELFF.

The chain combines TRBV29-1 with TRBJ1-2; no reliable D call. CDR1 SQVTM and CDR2 ANQGSEA come from the germline V gene. Trimming removed 3 bases from V and 4 bases from J, with 9 bases in between. The CDR3 length is 12 residues. Written as DNA, the CDR3 is TGCAGCGTTGATTTAGAAACCTATGGCTACACCTTC. It specifies CSVDLETYGYTF.

This sequence joins TRBV11-3 and TRBJ1-1; D unclear. V dropped 3 bases and J dropped 3 bases, with 14 bases sitting between them. Germline V CDR1 and CDR2: SGHNT, YENEEA. This CDR3 is 15 amino acids long. Here the CDR3 reads CASSFLPLWDTEAFF. DNA of the CDR3: TGTGCCAGCAGCTTTCTCCCTTTGTGGGACACTGAAGCTTTCTTT.

The rearrangement uses TRBV5-4 and TRBJ2-7, with TRBD2 identical over 9 bases. J gave up 7 bases and V 3 bases, and 17 bases lay outside the gene matches. CDR3 size: 17 residues. Looked up from germline, CDR1 is SGHNT and CDR2 is YYREEE (reference sequence). The CDR3 sequence: CASSSQGGGRAGREQYF. DNA of the CDR3: TGTGCCAGCAGCTCCCAAGGTGGCGGGAGGGCCGGAAGAGAGCAGTACTTC.